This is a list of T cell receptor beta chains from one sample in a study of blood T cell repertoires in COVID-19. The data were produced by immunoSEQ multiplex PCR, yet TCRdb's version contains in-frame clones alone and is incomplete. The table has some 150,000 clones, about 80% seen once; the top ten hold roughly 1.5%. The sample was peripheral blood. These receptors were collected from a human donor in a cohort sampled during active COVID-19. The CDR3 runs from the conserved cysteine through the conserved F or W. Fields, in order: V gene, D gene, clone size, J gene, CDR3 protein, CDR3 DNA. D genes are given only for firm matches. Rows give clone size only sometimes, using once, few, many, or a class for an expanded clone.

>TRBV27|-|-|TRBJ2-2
CASSFRQGELFF
TGTGCCAGCAGTTTTCGACAGGGGGAGCTGTTTTTT
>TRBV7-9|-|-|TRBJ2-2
CASSFGQAGELFF
TGTGCCAGCAGTTTTGGCCAGGCCGGAGAGCTGTTTTTT
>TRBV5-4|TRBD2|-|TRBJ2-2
CASSLELAGEGTGELFF
TGTGCCAGCAGCTTGGAGTTAGCGGGAGAGGGAACCGGGGAGCTGTTTTTT
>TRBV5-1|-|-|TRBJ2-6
CASSFLQGSGANVLTF
TGCGCCAGCAGCTTCCTACAGGGCTCTGGGGCCAACGTCCTGACTTTC
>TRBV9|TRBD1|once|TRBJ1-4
CASSVGQGLRNEKLFF
TGTGCCAGCAGCGTAGGACAGGGACTGAGAAATGAAAAACTGTTTTTT
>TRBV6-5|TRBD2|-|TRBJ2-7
CASSFGTSAYEQYF
TGTGCCAGCAGTTTCGGGACTAGCGCGTACGAGCAGTACTTC
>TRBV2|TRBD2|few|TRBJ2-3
CATTKELADTQYF
TGTGCCACCACCAAGGAACTAGCGGATACGCAGTATTTT
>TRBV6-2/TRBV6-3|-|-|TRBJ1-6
CASSYETANSPLHF
TGTGCCAGCAGTTACGAGACAGCGAATTCACCCCTCCACTTT
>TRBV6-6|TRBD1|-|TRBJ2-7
CASSLSRDRAYEQYF
TGTGCCAGCAGCCTATCTCGAGACAGGGCCTACGAGCAGTACTTC
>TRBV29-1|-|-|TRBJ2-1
CSVEDRGSEQFF
TGCAGCGTTGAAGATCGGGGGAGTGAGCAGTTCTTC
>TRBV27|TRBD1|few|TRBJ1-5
CASSPTSQGADNQPQHF
TGTGCCAGCAGTCCCACCTCCCAGGGGGCTGACAATCAGCCCCAGCATTTT
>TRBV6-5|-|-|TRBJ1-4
CASSYSSQGSNQKLFF
TGTGCCAGCAGTTACTCGAGTCAGGGGAGTAATCAAAAACTGTTTTTT
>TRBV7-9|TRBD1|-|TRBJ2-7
CASSFTGDEQYF
TGTGCCAGCAGCTTTACAGGGGACGAGCAGTACTTC
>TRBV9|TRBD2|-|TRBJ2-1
CASSVVPSGYNEQFF
TGTGCCAGCAGCGTAGTCCCTAGCGGGTACAATGAGCAGTTCTTC
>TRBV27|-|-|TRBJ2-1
CASSLSISSYNEQFF
TGTGCCAGCAGTTTGAGCATTAGCTCCTACAATGAGCAGTTCTTC
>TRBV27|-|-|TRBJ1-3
CASRAGPGNTIYF
TGTGCCAGCCGAGCAGGCCCTGGAAACACCATATATTTT
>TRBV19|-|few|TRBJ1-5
CASSTQQGNNQPQHF
TGTGCCAGTAGTACCCAGCAGGGCAATAATCAGCCCCAGCATTTT
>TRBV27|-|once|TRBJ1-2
CATRDRDYYGYTF
TGTGCCACCAGGGATCGGGATTACTATGGCTACACCTTC
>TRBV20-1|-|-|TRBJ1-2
CSASIGRGGYGYTF
TGCAGTGCTAGTATTGGGCGGGGTGGCTATGGCTACACCTTC
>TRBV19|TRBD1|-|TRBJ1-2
CASTPTLTGDPYGYTF
TGTGCCAGTACCCCAACCCTTACAGGGGACCCGTATGGCTACACCTTC
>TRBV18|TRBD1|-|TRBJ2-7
CASSPSPATGQGKSYEQYF
TGTGCCAGCTCACCCTCCCCTGCGACCGGACAGGGCAAGTCGTACGAGCAGTACTTC
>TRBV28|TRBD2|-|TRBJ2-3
CASSSPTSGFGNTQYF
TGTGCCAGCAGTTCACCGACTAGCGGGTTTGGGAATACGCAGTATTTT
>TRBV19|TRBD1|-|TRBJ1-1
CASSVGQGPGTEAFF
TGTGCCAGTAGTGTGGGACAGGGCCCGGGCACTGAAGCTTTCTTT
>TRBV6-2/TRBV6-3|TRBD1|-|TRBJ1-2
CASSYSGTGPYGYTF
TGTGCCAGCAGTTACTCCGGGACAGGGCCCTATGGCTACACCTTC
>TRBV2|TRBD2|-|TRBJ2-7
CASSKSGRGYEQYF
TGTGCCAGCAGTAAAAGCGGGAGGGGGTACGAGCAGTACTTC
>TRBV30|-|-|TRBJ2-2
CAWSAQGLRTGELFF
TGTGCCTGGAGTGCCCAGGGTTTACGAACCGGGGAGCTGTTTTTT
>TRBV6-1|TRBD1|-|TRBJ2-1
CASSVTSQGAYNEQFF
TGTGCCAGCAGTGTGACAAGCCAGGGGGCCTACAATGAGCAGTTCTTC
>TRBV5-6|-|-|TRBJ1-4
CASSLTTGTHEKLFF
TGTGCCAGCAGCTTAACTACAGGGACGCATGAAAAACTGTTTTTT
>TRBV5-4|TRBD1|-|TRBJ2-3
CASLPGQGPSTDTQYF
TGTGCCAGCTTGCCCGGACAGGGACCTAGCACAGATACGCAGTATTTT
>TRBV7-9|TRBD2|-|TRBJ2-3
CASSLAQAGTTDTQYF
TGTGCCAGCAGCTTAGCGCAAGCGGGAACCACAGATACGCAGTATTTT
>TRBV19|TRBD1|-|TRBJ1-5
CASTPDRGYQPQHF
TGTGCCAGTACCCCGGACAGGGGATATCAGCCCCAGCATTTT
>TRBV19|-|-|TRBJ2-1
CASNQGFDEQFF
TGTGCCAGTAACCAGGGCTTCGATGAGCAGTTCTTC
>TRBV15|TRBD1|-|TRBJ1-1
CATSPGQLNTEAFF
TGTGCCACCAGCCCGGGACAGCTGAACACTGAAGCTTTCTTT
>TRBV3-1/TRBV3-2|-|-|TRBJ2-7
CASSQGFSGYYEQYF
TGTGCCAGCAGCCAAGGATTTAGCGGTTACTACGAGCAGTACTTC
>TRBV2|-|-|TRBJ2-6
CASSESRVSGANVLTF
TGTGCCAGCAGTGAATCACGGGTCTCTGGGGCCAACGTCCTGACTTTC
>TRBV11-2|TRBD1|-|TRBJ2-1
CASSSSGGGNEQFF
TGTGCCAGCAGCTCCTCAGGGGGTGGGAATGAGCAGTTCTTC
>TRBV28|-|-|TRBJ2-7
CASSFMGGQSSSYEQYF
TGTGCCAGCAGTTTTATGGGGGGACAGTCCAGCTCCTACGAGCAGTACTTC
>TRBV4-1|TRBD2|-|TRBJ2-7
CASSQLAGSSYEQYF
TGCGCCAGCAGCCAGCTAGCGGGGAGCTCCTACGAGCAGTACTTC
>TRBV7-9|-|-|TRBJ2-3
CASSTYRASTDTQYF
TGTGCCAGCAGCACTTACCGTGCTAGCACAGATACGCAGTATTTT
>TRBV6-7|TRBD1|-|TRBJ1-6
CASFRGQHNSPLHF
TGTGCCAGCTTCAGGGGACAGCATAATTCACCCCTCCACTTT
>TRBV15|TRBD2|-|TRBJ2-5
CATSRERELASTQYF
TGTGCCACCAGCAGAGAGCGGGAGTTAGCCTCGACCCAGTACTTC
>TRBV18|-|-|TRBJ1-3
CASSPSRAGNTIYF
TGTGCCAGCTCACCAAGTAGAGCGGGCAACACCATATATTTT
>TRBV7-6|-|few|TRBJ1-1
CASSLNRLNTEAFF
TGTGCCAGCAGCTTAAACAGGCTGAACACTGAAGCTTTCTTT
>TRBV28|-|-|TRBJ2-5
CASSFQGKVGETQYF
TGTGCCAGCAGTTTTCAGGGGAAAGTTGGGGAGACCCAGTACTTC
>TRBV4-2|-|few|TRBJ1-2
CASSQDLQVGGYTF
TGTGCCAGCAGCCAAGATCTCCAGGTGGGTGGCTACACCTTC